A selection of T cell receptor beta chains follows, all from one sample in a study of shared clonotypes between healthy human individuals. TCRdb keeps only in-frame clones here, not all; method: immunoSEQ multiplex PCR. The repertoire holds a few hundred thousand clones, with about 96% as singletons. Sequenced: memory CD8+ T cells sorted from blood. These receptors all stem from a young man in good health. CDR3s include the opening cysteine and the closing phenylalanine or tryptophan. Fields, in order: J gene, clone size, V gene, D gene, CDR3 protein, CDR3 DNA. The D gene is left open where the match is weak. Part of the rows lack a size; the others show once, few, many or a class for expanded clones.

TRBJ1-4,-,TRBV6-5,TRBD1,CASRRPGTGVEGLFF,TGTGCCAGCAGACGTCCCGGGACAGGGGTGGAGGGGCTGTTTTTT
TRBJ2-3,-,TRBV6-6,-,CASATWSGTDTQYF,TGTGCCAGCGCTACTTGGAGCGGCACAGATACGCAGTATTTT
TRBJ2-1,-,TRBV7-2,TRBD2,CASSLVGTSGDNEQFF,TGTGCCAGCAGCTTAGTGGGGACTAGCGGGGATAATGAGCAGTTCTTC
TRBJ2-1,-,TRBV6-4,-,CASSETSFNEQFF,TGTGCCAGCAGTGAAACTAGCTTCAATGAGCAGTTCTTC
TRBJ2-3,-,TRBV5-1,-,CASSLSRGTDTQYF,TGCGCCAGCAGCTTGTCGCGGGGCACAGATACGCAGTATTTT
TRBJ2-7,-,TRBV5-1,-,CASSLRGTPYEQYF,TGCGCCAGCAGCTTGAGGGGCACCCCCTACGAGCAGTACTTC
TRBJ2-7,-,TRBV6-1,-,CASSVGTVAYEQYF,TGTGCCAGCAGTGTAGGTACAGTGGCCTACGAGCAGTACTTC
TRBJ2-5,-,TRBV2,TRBD1,CASTPGGETQYF,TGTGCCAGCACTCCAGGGGGAGAGACCCAGTACTTC
TRBJ2-7,-,TRBV9,TRBD1,CASSVGETGVPYEQYF,TGTGCCAGCAGCGTAGGTGAGACAGGGGTCCCCTACGAGCAGTACTTC
TRBJ1-2,-,TRBV10-3,-,CAISEVSYGYTF,TGTGCCATCAGTGAGGTCTCCTATGGCTACACCTTC
TRBJ2-7,-,TRBV14,TRBD2,CASSPPGEGLTSGRWEQYF,TGTGCCAGCAGTCCACCGGGCGAGGGCCTTACTAGCGGGAGATGGGAGCAGTACTTC
TRBJ2-1,once,TRBV14,-,CASSQETTPIYNEQFF,TGTGCCAGCAGCCAAGAGACTACACCTATCTACAATGAGCAGTTCTTC
TRBJ1-5,-,TRBV30,-,CAWSKDRLQPQHF,TGTGCCTGGAGTAAGGATCGCTTACAGCCCCAGCATTTT
TRBJ1-4,-,TRBV5-1,TRBD1,CASSLRGQGEKLFF,TGCGCCAGCAGCTTGCGGGGACAGGGTGAAAAACTGTTTTTT
TRBJ1-3,-,TRBV5-4,-,CASSLQGGNTIYF,TGTGCCAGCAGCCTCCAGGGGGGAAACACCATATATTTT
TRBJ2-2,-,TRBV29-1,TRBD1,CSGRQGAPNTGELFF,TGCAGCGGCCGACAGGGGGCCCCGAACACCGGGGAGCTGTTTTTT
TRBJ2-3,-,TRBV7-2,TRBD1,CASSLAGTVFTDTQYF,TGTGCCAGCAGCTTAGCCGGGACAGTATTCACAGATACGCAGTATTTT
TRBJ1-2,-,TRBV5-1,TRBD1,CASSLGQGMNGYTF,TGCGCCAGCAGCTTAGGACAGGGGATGAATGGCTACACCTTC
TRBJ2-7,-,TRBV7-2,-,CASSLVLASSYEQYF,TGTGCCAGCAGCTTAGTGCTCGCTAGCTCCTACGAGCAGTACTTC
TRBJ1-2,once,TRBV2,-,CASSESGQPLSNYGYTF,TGTGCCAGCAGTGAATCCGGTCAGCCTTTATCTAACTATGGCTACACCTTC
TRBJ2-2,once,TRBV29-1,TRBD1,CSVGRDRNTGELFF,TGCAGCGTCGGCCGGGACAGGAACACCGGGGAGCTGTTTTTT
TRBJ1-3,once,TRBV5-5,-,CASSLFSHGPGNTIYF,TGTGCCAGCAGCTTGTTTAGCCACGGTCCAGGAAACACCATATATTTT
TRBJ2-3,-,TRBV7-9,TRBD2,CASSPYGIAGVTDTQYF,TGTGCCAGCAGCCCTTATGGTATAGCGGGAGTGACAGATACGCAGTATTTT
TRBJ2-7,-,TRBV2,-,CAHAPDRDYEQYF,TGTGCCCATGCTCCCGACAGAGACTACGAGCAGTACTTC
TRBJ2-3,-,TRBV25-1,-,CASSQTDTQYF,TGTGCCAGCAGTCAAACAGATACGCAGTATTTT
TRBJ2-2,-,TRBV7-9,-,CASSLGQGDTGELFF,TGTGCCAGCAGCTTAGGCCAGGGTGACACCGGGGAGCTGTTTTTT
TRBJ1-5,few,TRBV20-1,-,CSASKNQPQHF,TGCAGTGCTAGCAAAAATCAGCCCCAGCATTTT
TRBJ2-3,-,TRBV10-3,-,CAISESISSTDTQYF,TGTGCCATCAGTGAGTCCATTTCGAGCACAGATACGCAGTATTTT
TRBJ1-1,-,TRBV6-1,-,CASTDRLNTEAFF,TGTGCCAGCACTGACAGACTGAACACTGAAGCTTTCTTT
TRBJ2-3,-,TRBV9,-,CASSVGGTLTDTQYF,TGTGCCAGCAGCGTAGGCGGAACCCTCACAGATACGCAGTATTTT
TRBJ2-5,-,TRBV7-3,TRBD2,CASSLSTSGTETQYF,TGTGCCAGCAGCTTAAGTACTAGCGGGACTGAGACCCAGTACTTC
TRBJ2-5,once,TRBV5-1,-,CASSSYFSEGPETQYF,TGCGCCAGCAGCTCCTACTTCAGCGAGGGGCCGGAGACCCAGTACTTC
TRBJ2-1,-,TRBV6-1,-,CASSPRGIYNEQFF,TGTGCCAGCAGTCCCCGGGGTATTTACAATGAGCAGTTCTTC
TRBJ1-5,-,TRBV19,TRBD1,CASSIGQGYSNQPQHF,TGTGCCAGTAGTATAGGACAGGGTTATAGCAATCAGCCCCAGCATTTT
TRBJ1-1,-,TRBV27,-,CASSSGYPMNTEAFF,TGTGCCAGCAGTTCAGGGTACCCAATGAACACTGAAGCTTTCTTT
TRBJ1-1,-,TRBV20-1,-,CSASLSVDAFF,TGCAGTGCTAGCCTAAGTGTGGATGCTTTCTTT
TRBJ2-3,-,TRBV25-1,-,CASSEYATHTQYF,TGTGCCAGCAGTGAATACGCAACCCATACGCAGTATTTT
TRBJ2-3,-,TRBV4-1,TRBD1,CASSQEGDRGPDTQYF,TGCGCCAGCAGCCAAGAGGGAGACAGGGGGCCGGATACGCAGTATTTT
TRBJ1-1,-,TRBV10-3,TRBD1,CAISDTGGPTEAFF,TGTGCCATCAGTGATACAGGGGGCCCAACTGAAGCTTTCTTT
TRBJ2-2,-,TRBV15,-,CATSRGSVDGELFF,TGTGCCACCAGCAGAGGGTCGGTTGACGGGGAGCTGTTTTTT
TRBJ1-2,-,TRBV20-1,-,CSATFNYGYTF,TGCAGTGCTACCTTTAACTATGGCTACACCTTC
TRBJ2-7,-,TRBV18,TRBD1,CASSPPGRGLLYEQYF,TGTGCCAGCTCACCACCGGGAAGGGGGCTGTTATACGAGCAGTACTTC
TRBJ2-1,-,TRBV7-9,-,CASSSPGSSYNEQFF,TGTGCCAGCAGCAGCCCGGGGAGCTCCTACAATGAGCAGTTCTTC
TRBJ2-2,-,TRBV11-3,TRBD2,CASSLPSCVGRAGELFF,TGTGCCAGCAGCTTGCCCTCCTGCGTCGGGAGGGCCGGGGAGCTGTTTTTT
TRBJ1-5,-,TRBV6-1,-,CASSEAQPQHF,TGTGCCAGCAGTGAGGCTCAGCCCCAGCATTTT
TRBJ2-1,-,TRBV7-6,TRBD2,CASSLTSGRGLNEQFF,TGTGCCAGCAGCTTAACTAGCGGGAGGGGGTTAAATGAGCAGTTCTTC
TRBJ2-2,-,TRBV11-3,-,CASSLEAGTGELFF,TGTGCCAGCAGCTTAGAGGCAGGCACCGGGGAGCTGTTTTTT
TRBJ1-5,-,TRBV6-1,-,CASSEARQGGQPQHF,TGTGCCAGCAGTGAAGCGAGGCAGGGCGGTCAGCCCCAGCATTTT
TRBJ1-3,once,TRBV7-9,-,CASSLKGIFVSGNTIYF,TGTGCCAGCAGCTTAAAGGGGATCTTCGTCTCTGGAAACACCATATATTTT
TRBJ1-4,-,TRBV2,-,CASSEMSRGRLFF,TGTGCCAGCAGTGAAATGTCCCGGGGGCGACTGTTTTTT
TRBJ2-6,few,TRBV27,-,CASSSGANVLTF,TGTGCCAGCAGTTCTGGGGCCAACGTCCTGACTTTC
TRBJ1-2,-,TRBV27,-,CASSLSRLNYGYTF,TGTGCCAGCAGTTTATCCCGACTGAACTATGGCTACACCTTC
TRBJ1-2,once,TRBV5-1,-,CASSDRGPIHGYTF,TGCGCCAGCAGCGACCGGGGACCTATCCATGGCTACACCTTC
TRBJ2-5,once,TRBV28,-,CASSFRQETQYF,TGTGCCAGCAGTTTTAGGCAAGAGACCCAGTACTTC
TRBJ1-1,-,TRBV28,TRBD1,CASSQTGPTEAFF,TGTGCCAGCAGTCAGACAGGGCCCACTGAAGCTTTCTTT
TRBJ1-4,-,TRBV4-2,-,CASSQTAKVAEKLFF,TGTGCCAGCAGCCAAACTGCGAAGGTGGCCGAAAAACTGTTTTTT
TRBJ2-5,-,TRBV19,TRBD2,CASSRIGGVQETQYF,TGTGCCAGTAGTAGAATTGGGGGGGTCCAAGAGACCCAGTACTTC
TRBJ2-1,-,TRBV2,-,CASSDGSEQFF,TGTGCCAGCAGTGATGGGAGTGAGCAGTTCTTC